Reported below is one TCR beta chain. This clone has a handful of counts. Its antigen target is currently unknown. The record has no base qualities; no much larger clone is one base away. The data stem from a study of shared clonotypes between healthy human individuals (dated by TCRdb to 2019 to 2021). In the study overall: The cohort comprised a couple of women and a few men aged 18 to 49 years. For each donor, CD4 naive and CD4 memory were each given three plates, CD8 naive was given two plates, and CD8 memory was given one plate. Per donor, leukapheresis produced somewhere between about 0.94 and 9 billion PBMCs. To estimate repertoire size and how much clonotypes are shared between individuals, the study performed deep sequencing of blood TCR repertoires from a handful of healthy adults. To increase sequencing depth and limit assay-specific biases, different laboratories used diverse techniques to prepare libraries and sequence TCR repertoires.

The donors were healthy, HIV-negative adults with no recently reported acute infections or vaccinations. Only Caucasian adults living in Nashville, Tennessee, USA were represented among the donors. CD4+ T cells were enriched by magnetic negative selection; naive cells were then positively selected on CD45RA, and the negative fraction formed the memory subset. Blood was collected by leukapheresis, and PBMCs were isolated by Ficoll-Histopaque density gradient centrifugation and then cryopreserved in liquid nitrogen vapor phase. Analytical flow cytometry was used to check the purity and quantity of every magnetically sorted T cell population. Each sorted fraction had its genomic DNA isolated and then quantified by UV absorbance on a Nanodrop 2000c. TCR CDR3 regions were amplified from genomic DNA by multiplex PCR using the deep immunoSEQ assay. Extracted genomic DNA from each cell subset was spread evenly across all wells of several immunoSEQ 96-well plates, with each plate serving as a replicate. For sorted subsets, each replicate PCR was loaded with around 200 ng genomic DNA, equivalent to 25,000 to 30,000 T cell genomes. Purified libraries were quantified with a Qubit 3.0 fluorometer, sized on a Bioanalyzer 2100, and re-quantified with the KAPA Library Quantification kit. Every immunoSEQ 96-well plate was sequenced on a separate single-read 150-cycle Illumina NextSeq 550 flow cell. Per the authors' processing: Because the immunoSEQ output held only junctional sequences and lacked quality scores, the filtering could not match the filtering applied to full-length reads. Sequences were annotated with PyIR, a Python wrapper for IgBLAST v1.9, using IMGT germline references to assign V/J genes and CDR3. Reads were removed for weak V/J assignments (E-value above 1e-6), missing CDR3, stop codons, out-of-frame junctions, or ambiguous translated residues. V3J clonotypes were defined as sequences sharing the same inferred V gene, J gene, and CDR3 amino acid sequence. To compute the percentage overlap between repertoires, the number of shared unique clonotypes was divided by the size of the smaller repertoire. Richness of each repertoire was evaluated using RTK rarefaction, the Chao1 estimator, and Recon v2.1 estimates of unobserved clonotypes. For all TCRbeta clonotypes obtained by the gDNA method from a handful of donors, generation probabilities were computed with OLGA. The clones in this table, taken by TCRdb from immuneACCESS, are in-frame only. Not every clone is retained; where verified, under half of the shortfall comes from an unresolved V gene, and the cause of the rest is unknown. V, J and clone size are those of that table, while D and trimming were read from the DNA. Counted in this sample were under 1,100,000 clones; about 77% of them appeared once. The ten biggest clones cover nearly 1.5% of the sample.

General study outcomes and caveats: When a few donors were compared, the shared fraction of clonotypes was about 5% for naive CD4, around 4% for naive CD8, roughly 2.3% for memory CD4, and under 0.5% for memory CD8. Even with the large sequencing depth, rarefaction of the sorted-subset datasets indicated that sequencing was incomplete. Sampling was limited to blood, and TCR repertoires in tissue likely differ from TCR repertoires in blood. Naive subsets generally had larger estimated clonotype richness than memory subsets. Compared with non-shared clonotypes, the clonotypes found in all four sorted-subset donors had higher generation probabilities. The genetic and exposure-history diversity represented was limited by the small number of donors. Based on pairwise subsampling, the degree of clonotype sharing among donors was expected to be affected by sequencing depth.

Trimming at the junction amounts to 6 bases on V and 2 bases on J, and the germline ends lie 15 bases apart. Including cysteine and phenylalanine, the CDR3 has 15 amino acids. The sequence is cut down to CDR3 DNA, 45 bases in frame from base 1. The germline V gene yields ENHRY for CDR1 and SYGVKD for CDR2. Sequences were obtained from memory CD4+ T cells sorted from blood. Reading the label with the study, this specimen's cell subset or site is: CD45RA-negative fraction. The sequence derives from a man younger than 35 in good health. This chain is built from TRBV10-3 and TRBJ2-3; the D segment could be TRBD2, given 6 matching bases. The DNA sequence is as follows: TGTGCCATCAGGGACCGGGCGGGGACCACAGATACGCAGTATTTT. It translates as CAIRDRAGTTDTQYF.